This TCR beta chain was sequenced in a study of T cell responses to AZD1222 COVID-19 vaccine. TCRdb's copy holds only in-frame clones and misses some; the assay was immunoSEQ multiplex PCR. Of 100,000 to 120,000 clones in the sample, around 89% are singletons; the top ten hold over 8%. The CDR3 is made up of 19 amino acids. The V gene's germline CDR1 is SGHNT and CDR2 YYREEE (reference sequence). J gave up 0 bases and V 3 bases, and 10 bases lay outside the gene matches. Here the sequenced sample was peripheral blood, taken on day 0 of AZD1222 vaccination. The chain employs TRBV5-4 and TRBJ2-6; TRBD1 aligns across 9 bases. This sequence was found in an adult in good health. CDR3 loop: CASSSRDREDPSGANVLTF. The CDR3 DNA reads TGTGCCAGCAGCTCCCGGGACAGGGAGGACCCCTCTGGGGCCAACGTCCTGACTTTC.